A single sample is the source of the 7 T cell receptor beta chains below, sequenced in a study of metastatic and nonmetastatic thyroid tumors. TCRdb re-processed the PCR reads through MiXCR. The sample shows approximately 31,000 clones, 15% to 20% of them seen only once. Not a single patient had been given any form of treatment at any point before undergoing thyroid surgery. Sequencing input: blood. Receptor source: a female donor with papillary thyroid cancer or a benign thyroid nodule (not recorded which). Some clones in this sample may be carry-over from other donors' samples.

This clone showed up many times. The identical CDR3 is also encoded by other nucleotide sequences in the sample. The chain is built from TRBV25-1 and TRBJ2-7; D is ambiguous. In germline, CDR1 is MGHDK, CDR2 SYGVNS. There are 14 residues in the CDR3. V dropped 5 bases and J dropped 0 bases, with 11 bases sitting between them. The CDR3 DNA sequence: TGTGCCAGCAGTCCACATCAGAGCTCCTACGAGCAGTACTTC. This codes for CASSPHQSSYEQYF.

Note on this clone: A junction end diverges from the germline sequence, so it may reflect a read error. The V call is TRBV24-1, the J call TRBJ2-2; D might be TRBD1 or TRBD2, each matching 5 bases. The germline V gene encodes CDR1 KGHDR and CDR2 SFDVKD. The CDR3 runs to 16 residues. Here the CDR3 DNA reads TGTGCCACCAGTGATAAGGGTACACGGGGCACCGGGGAGCCGTTTTTT. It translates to CATSDKGTRGTGEPFF.

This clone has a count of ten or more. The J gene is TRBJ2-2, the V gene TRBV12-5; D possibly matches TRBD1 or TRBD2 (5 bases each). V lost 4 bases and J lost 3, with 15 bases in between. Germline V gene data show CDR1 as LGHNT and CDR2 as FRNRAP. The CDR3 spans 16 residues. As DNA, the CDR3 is TGTGCTAGTGGTTCCCCGCTGGGGGACGACACCGGGGAGCTGTTTTTT. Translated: CASGSPLGDDTGELFF.

The CDR3 region is CSASLVRKQIYEQYF. The CDR3 nucleotides are TGCAGTGCTAGTTTGGTTAGAAAGCAGATTTACGAGCAGTACTTC. This chain connects TRBV20-1 to TRBJ2-7; no clear D gene. Germline V gene lookup returns CDR1 DFQATT and CDR2 SNEGSKA (reference sequence). The length of the CDR3 is 15 residues. With 3 bases removed from V and 4 bases from J, the gap between germline ends came to 19 bases.

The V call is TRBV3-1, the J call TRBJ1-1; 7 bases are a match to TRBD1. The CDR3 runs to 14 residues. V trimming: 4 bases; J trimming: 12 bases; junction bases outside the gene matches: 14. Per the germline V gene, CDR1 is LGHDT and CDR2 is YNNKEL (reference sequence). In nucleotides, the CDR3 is TGTGCCAGCAGCCGCGCCAGGGGGGGCGCTGTATCTTTCTTT. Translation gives CASSRARGGAVSFF.

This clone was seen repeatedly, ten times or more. The CDR3 sequence: CASIRLAGVGELFF. In DNA, the CDR3 is TGTGCCAGCATAAGACTAGCGGGAGTCGGGGAGCTGTTTTTT. The chain recombines TRBV2 with TRBJ2-2; 12 nucleotides agree with TRBD2. The CDR3 is 14 amino acids. Germline V gives CDR1 SNHLY, CDR2 FYNNEI. The ends lost 7 bases at V and 7 bases at J; junction bases unmatched: 4.

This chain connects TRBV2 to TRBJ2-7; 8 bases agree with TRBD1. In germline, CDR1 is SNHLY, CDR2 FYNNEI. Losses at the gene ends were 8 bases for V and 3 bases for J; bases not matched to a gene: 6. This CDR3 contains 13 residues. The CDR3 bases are TGTGCCAGCCAACCGGGACAGGACTACGAGCAGTACTTC. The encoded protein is CASQPGQDYEQYF.